Below are 25 T cell receptor beta chains sequenced from a single sample in a study of cytomegalovirus exposure and HLA in healthy donors. The study ran its PCR with 60 Vbeta and 13 Jbeta primers. Some clones are missing from TCRdb's copy, which holds only in-frame ones; the method was immunoSEQ multiplex PCR. The repertoire has around 90,000 clones, more than 65% of them found once; the top ten carry 2.5% to 3%. The sample comprised PBMCs. The receptors derive from a man aged 25 to 40 in good health and CMV-seronegative.

This clone is categorized as medium-sized. The chain joins TRBV4-2 to TRBJ1-6; 12 nucleotides match TRBD1. The CDR3 totals 16 residues. Germline lookup yields CDR1 LGHNA and CDR2 YNFKEQ. Trimming took 0 bases from V and 11 from J; bases not matched to a gene: 5. Here the CDR3 DNA reads TGTGCCAGCAGCCAAGATTCCGGGACAGGGGGCACACCCCTCCACTTT. Translation gives CASSQDSGTGGTPLHF.

The chain recombines TRBV29-1 with TRBJ1-1; possibly TRBD1 for D (5 bases). Germline V CDR1 and CDR2: SQVTM, ANQGSEA. Trimming shortened V by 4 bases and J by 0 bases, and 12 bases separated the two germline ends. The CDR3 loop spans 14 amino acids. The CDR3 reads CSVAFREMNTEAFF. The CDR3 nucleotides read TGCAGCGTTGCATTCAGGGAAATGAACACTGAAGCTTTCTTT. Filled out from reference TRBV29-1 and TRBJ1-1, the complete variable domain reads SAVISQKPSRDICQRGTSLTIQCQVDSQVTMMFWYRQQPGQSLTLIATANQGSEATYESGFVIDKFPISRPNLTFSTLTVSNMSPEDSSIYLCSVAFREMNTEAFFGQGTRLTVV.

V gene TRBV7-2 combines with J gene TRBJ1-5; tentative D call: TRBD1 (5 bases). CDR3 size: 17 residues. Trimming cost V 3 bases and J 2 bases, with 17 bases left between them. Germline V lookup: CDR1 SGHTA, CDR2 FQGNSA. The CDR3 reads CASSFGGGSDRNQPQHF. CDR3 DNA: TGTGCCAGCAGCTTTGGGGGGGGGTCAGATCGCAATCAGCCCCAGCATTTT.

This clone was seen only a few times. The rearrangement links TRBV21-1 to TRBJ1-1. TRBV21-1 is a listed pseudogene. The CDR3 consists of 15 residues. The CDR3 DNA reads TGTGCCAGCTGGTTTGGGGGGTCAATGAACACTGAAGCTTTCTTT. It yields the protein CASWFGGSMNTEAFF.

This chain uses TRBV6-5 with TRBJ1-1; no firm D call. Trimming pared 2 bases from V and 2 bases from J, leaving 9 bases between. The germline V gene encodes CDR1 MNHEY and CDR2 SVGAGI. The CDR3 consists of 14 residues. CDR3 residues: CASSYEGGNTEAFF. In DNA, the CDR3 is TGTGCCAGCAGTTACGAGGGAGGTAACACTGAAGCTTTCTTT.

This chain joins TRBV28 and TRBJ2-5, with TRBD1 identical over 7 bases. CDR1 and CDR2 from the germline V gene are MDHEN and SYDVKM. There are 16 residues in the CDR3. J lost 1 base, V lost 1 base, and 6 bases had no gene match. For the CDR3, the DNA is TGTGCCAGCAGTTTATCAGGGGGAAGGGGCCAAGAGACCCAGTACTTC. Protein product: CASSLSGGRGQETQYF. The whole variable domain, remainder taken from reference TRBV28 and TRBJ2-5, is DVKVTQSSRYLVKRTGEKVFLECVQDMDHENMFWYRQDPGLGLRLIYFSYDVKMKEKGDIPEGYSVSREKKERFSLILESASTNQTSMYLCASSLSGGRGQETQYFGPGTRLLVL.

This clone has just one count. In the same sample, other DNA sequences code for this CDR3. V usage is TRBV6-1 and J usage is TRBJ1-2; tentatively, D is TRBD1 (6 bases). This CDR3 has 14 amino acids. CDR1 and CDR2 from the germline V gene are MNHNS and SASEGT. V lost 4 bases to trimming and J lost 4 bases, with 13 bases between them. The CDR3 here is CASSGTGTSYGYTF. CDR3 in DNA: TGTGCCAGCAGTGGAACAGGGACCTCCTATGGCTACACCTTC.

The chain employs TRBV9 and TRBJ1-2; 10 bases map to TRBD1. The J segment lost 3 bases and the V segment lost 7 bases, leaving 6 bases of the junction unmatched. CDR3 length equals 14 residues. Germline V gene data show CDR1 as SGDLS and CDR2 as YYNGEE. The CDR3 here is CASRRDRGDYGYTF. CDR3 DNA sequence: TGTGCCAGCCGCCGGGACAGGGGTGACTATGGCTACACCTTC.

This chain joins TRBV18 and TRBJ2-7; D perhaps matches TRBD1 (6 bases). CDR1 and CDR2 (germline): KGHSH, LQKENI. There are 13 residues in the CDR3. V was clipped by 5 bases and J by 3 bases, with 11 bases between them. DNA of the CDR3: TGTGCCAGCTCATATGACAGGAGCTACGAGCAGTACTTC. Translated: CASSYDRSYEQYF.

The rearrangement joins TRBV10-1 to TRBJ2-7; TRBD1 agrees at 8 bases. CDR3 size: 13 residues. Germline V gene data show CDR1 as WNHNN and CDR2 as SYGVQD (reference sequence). Losses at the gene ends were 6 bases for V and 3 bases for J; bases not matched to a gene: 4. The chain's CDR3 is CASRGQGSYEQYF. CDR3 DNA: TGCGCCAGCAGAGGACAGGGCAGCTACGAGCAGTACTTC.

V usage is TRBV19 and J usage is TRBJ1-2, with a tentative D call TRBD1 (5 bases). There are 13 residues in the CDR3. Germline V gene sequence: CDR1 LNHDA, CDR2 SQIVND (reference sequence). V lost 7 bases to trimming and J lost 8 bases, with 17 bases between them. The CDR3 DNA follows: TGTGCCAGTAAGGCAGGATGGGGCAGGGGCTACACCTTC. Protein: CASKAGWGRGYTF.

This clone was picked up one time. This chain joins TRBV19 and TRBJ2-3; 11 bases fit TRBD1. Germline CDR1 LNHDA, CDR2 SQIVND (reference sequence). The V and J ends lost 3 bases and 5 bases, in that order; junction bases with no gene match: 4. This CDR3 contains 15 residues. The CDR3 protein is CASSIGTGGLDTQYF. DNA of the CDR3: TGTGCCAGTAGTATCGGGACAGGGGGGTTAGATACGCAGTATTTT. The full variable domain, its missing parts supplied by reference TRBV19 and TRBJ2-3, is DGGITQSPKYLFRKEGQNVTLSCEQNLNHDAMYWYRQDPGQGLRLIYYSQIVNDFQKGDIAEGYSVSREKKESFPLTVTSAQKNPTAFYLCASSIGTGGLDTQYFGPGTRLTVL.

Only one count was recorded for this clone. This sequence joins TRBV4-2 and TRBJ2-2, with D tentatively TRBD2 (6 bases). The CDR3 sequence is 15 residues long. CDR1 LGHNA and CDR2 YNFKEQ come from the germline V gene. Trimming took 4 bases from V and 5 from J, leaving 14 bases between them. This CDR3 is CASSPEGLDTGELFF. The CDR3 DNA sequence: TGTGCCAGCAGCCCGGAGGGGCTGGATACCGGGGAGCTGTTTTTT.

The chain has TRBV18 and TRBJ1-3; D possibly corresponds to TRBD1 (5 bases). Per germline, CDR1 KGHSH and CDR2 LQKENI. Trimming took off 2 bases at V and 2 bases at J, with 13 bases between the two ends. The CDR3 consists of 16 residues. CDR3 sequence: CASSPRGGDPGNTIYF. CDR3 coding DNA: TGTGCCAGCTCACCAAGGGGCGGGGATCCTGGAAACACCATATATTTT.

This chain joins TRBV7-8 and TRBJ1-2; 7 bases match TRBD1. Trimming removed 1 base from V and 4 bases from J; junction bases left unmatched: 6. The germline gives CDR1 SGHVS, CDR2 FQNEAQ. This CDR3 is built from 15 residues. CDR3 residues: CASSLEGGVSYGYTF. The CDR3 DNA follows: TGTGCCAGCAGCTTAGAAGGGGGCGTAAGCTATGGCTACACCTTC.

In DNA, the CDR3 is TGTGCCAGCAAACCGACAGGGGGCGGCACAGATACGCAGTATTTT. Translating gives CASKPTGGGTDTQYF. The rearrangement joins TRBV6-1 to TRBJ2-3; 10 nucleotides align to TRBD1. V was pared by 7 bases and J by 1 base, with 5 bases of the junction left unmatched. Per the germline V gene, CDR1 is MNHNS and CDR2 is SASEGT. The length of the CDR3 is 15 residues.

CDR3: CASKLIEEGAYEQFF. DNA of the CDR3: TGTGCCAGCAAATTAATAGAGGAGGGGGCCTATGAGCAGTTCTTC. The chain joins TRBV27 to TRBJ2-1; possible D gene TRBD1, 7 bases. The CDR3 is 15 residues long. V lost 7 bases and J lost 8, with 21 bases in between. Per the germline V gene, CDR1 is MNHEY and CDR2 is SMNVEV (reference sequence).

V is TRBV7-9 and J is TRBJ1-2; D is possibly TRBD1 (5 bases). Trimming removed 7 bases at V and 5 bases at J, with 14 bases between. CDR3 length: 13 amino acids. Germline V CDR1 and CDR2: SEHNR, FQNEAQ (reference sequence). For the CDR3, the DNA is TGTGCCAGCATGGAAGGGGCAAGTTATGGCTACACCTTC. It codes for CASMEGASYGYTF.

This rearrangement joins TRBV27 to TRBJ1-3; 7 nucleotides align to TRBD1. Germline CDR1 and CDR2: MNHEY and SMNVEV (reference sequence). CDR3 size: 17 residues. J lost 1 base, V lost 2 bases, and 8 bases had no gene match. CDR3 loop: CASSLQGVPSSGNTIYF. The CDR3 DNA sequence: TGTGCCAGCAGTTTACAGGGGGTCCCGAGTTCTGGAAACACCATATATTTT.

This clone showed up just once. This CDR3 reads CSVPTGTSENNEQFF. The CDR3 region has the DNA TGCAGCGTTCCGACCGGGACTAGCGAAAACAATGAGCAGTTCTTC. The chain uses TRBV29-1 and TRBJ2-1; 10 nucleotides line up with TRBD2. After removal of 5 bases from V and 5 bases from J, the junction contained 9 bases not matched to a gene. Germline CDR1 SQVTM, CDR2 ANQGSEA. This CDR3 comprises 15 residues.

The rearrangement uses TRBV10-3 and TRBJ1-1; 7 nucleotides match TRBD1. The CDR3 covers 12 residues. Germline V gene data show CDR1 as ENHRY and CDR2 as SYGVKD. V was pared by 6 bases and J by 6 bases, with 4 bases of the junction left unmatched. This chain's CDR3 is CAIRVTGAEAFF. As DNA, the CDR3 is TGTGCCATCAGAGTAACAGGGGCTGAAGCTTTCTTT.

The chain combines TRBV6-1 with TRBJ1-6; D remains unclear. Germline values: CDR1 MNHNS, CDR2 SASEGT. The CDR3 is made up of 15 amino acids. Trimming cost V 6 bases and J 7 bases, with 16 bases left between them. The CDR3: CASSAGGLWNSPLHF. The CDR3 nucleotides are TGTGCCAGCAGCGCAGGAGGGCTATGGAATTCACCCCTCCACTTT.

Within the sample, this clone is medium-sized (0.01 to 0.1%). The chain carries TRBV19 and TRBJ1-6, with D perhaps TRBD1 (6 bases). Between the trimmed V and J ends, which lost 5 bases and 12 bases, there was a span of 8 bases. Germline V lookup: CDR1 LNHDA, CDR2 SQIVND (reference sequence). CDR3 length: 11 amino acids. Here the CDR3 DNA reads TGTGCCAGTAGTTTACAGGGACCCCTCCACTTT. Translation gives CASSLQGPLHF. The full variable domain, with the rest looked up from reference TRBV19 and TRBJ1-6, is DGGITQSPKYLFRKEGQNVTLSCEQNLNHDAMYWYRQDPGQGLRLIYYSQIVNDFQKGDIAEGYSVSREKKESFPLTVTSAQKNPTAFYLCASSLQGPLHFGNGTRLTVT.

V is TRBV2 and J is TRBJ1-4, with a weak D call TRBD1 (6 bases). This CDR3 spans 14 amino acids. Germline CDR1 is SNHLY and CDR2 is FYNNEI. The V gene lost 5 bases and the J gene lost 8 bases, with 15 bases spanning the gap. CDR3 sequence (DNA): TGTGCCAGCAGTCACAACAGGGTTGGGGAAAAACTGTTTTTT. It yields the protein CASSHNRVGEKLFF. Supplemented by reference TRBV2 and TRBJ1-4, the full variable domain reads EPEVTQTPSHQVTQMGQEVILRCVPISNHLYFYWYRQILGQKVEFLVSFYNNEISEKSEIFDDQFSVERPDGSNFTLKIRSTKLEDSAMYFCASSHNRVGEKLFFGSGTQLSVL.

On this clone itself: At one end, the junction sequence differs from germline, possibly due to a read error. The chain carries TRBV18 and TRBJ1-4, with TRBD1 as a possible D gene (5 bases). The germline CDR1 and CDR2 sequences are KGHSH and LQKENI. CDR3 length: 15 amino acids. The CDR3 DNA follows: TGTGCCAGCTCTCGAGACAGACAATCTAACGAAAAACTGTTTTTT. Translation: CASSRDRQSNEKLFF. Supplemented by reference TRBV18 and TRBJ1-4, the full variable domain reads NAGVMQNPRHLVRRRGQEARLRCSPMKGHSHVYWYRQLPEEGLKFMVYLQKENIIDESGMPKERFSAEFPKEGPSILRIQQVVRGDSAAYFCASSRDRQSNEKLFFGSGTQLSVL.